Below, 18 T cell receptor beta chains from the same sample are listed, as sequenced in a study of T-cell memory formation after mild COVID-19. TCRdb processed the 5' RACE reads anew with MiXCR; each CDR3 protein has one entry. The sample has hundreds of thousands of distinct CDR3 sequences; around a quarter are singletons. The specimen sequenced was PBMCs or a T cell subset sorted from them (not recorded which). These TCRs come from an adult woman who had mild COVID-19 (a few samples of this study predate the infection). Cell type and time point are not known.

The CDR3 DNA reads TGTGCCACCAGTGATCCCGGACAGGGGGCCCAGACCCAGTACTTC. This encodes CATSDPGQGAQTQYF. This chain uses TRBV24-1 with TRBJ2-5; 11 positions agree with TRBD1. Germline V gene lookup returns CDR1 KGHDR and CDR2 SFDVKD. J was trimmed by 6 bases and V by 3 bases; bases with no gene match: 5. CDR3 length: 15 residues.

Many counts were recorded for this clonotype. V usage is TRBV2 and J usage is TRBJ2-1, with TRBD1 as a possible D gene (5 bases). CDR1 is SNHLY and CDR2 is FYNNEI in the germline V gene. Trimming removed 8 bases from V and 0 bases from J, with 14 bases in between. The CDR3 covers 15 residues. The CDR3 DNA follows: TGTGCCAGCGGACGACAGTCTCGCTCCTACAATGAGCAGTTCTTC. It is translated as CASGRQSRSYNEQFF.

This clonotype was seen at least ten times. V and J are TRBV4-2 and TRBJ2-1; 8 bases fit TRBD2. The CDR3 totals 13 residues. The germline gives CDR1 LGHNA, CDR2 YNFKEQ. Unmatched junction bases numbered 3, after V lost 4 bases and J lost 7 bases. The CDR3 DNA sequence: TGTGCCAGCAGCCCCGGACTAGCTAATGAGCAGTTCTTC. Its protein is CASSPGLANEQFF.

This chain connects TRBV11-2 to TRBJ1-2; 11 nucleotides align to TRBD1. The CDR3 has 17 residues. J gave up 1 base and V 3 bases, and 7 bases lay outside the gene matches. The germline CDR1 and CDR2 sequences are SGHAT and FQNNGV. The CDR3 nucleotides are TGTGCCAGCAGCTTGGGGACAGGGGGATTATTTAACTATGGCTACACCTTC. It specifies CASSLGTGGLFNYGYTF.

This clonotype was picked up a small number of times. The chain recombines TRBV29-1 with TRBJ2-4, with TRBD1 identical over 10 bases. CDR1 and CDR2 from the germline V gene are SQVTM and ANQGSEA. V lost 7 bases and J lost 9; bases outside the gene matches: 9. The CDR3 has 13 residues. The CDR3 nucleotides read TGCAGCGCAGGGGACAGGGGTAGTGGCATTCAGTACTTC. Translation: CSAGDRGSGIQYF.

This clonotype was counted between two and nine times. The chain is built from TRBV12-3 or TRBV12-4 and TRBJ2-7; TRBD1 matches 8 bases. V was clipped by 6 bases and J by 5 bases; unmatched bases: 9. The CDR3 contains 14 residues. CDR3 in amino acids: CASRKTTGAHEQYF. Written as DNA, the CDR3 is TGTGCCAGCAGGAAGACGACAGGGGCCCACGAGCAGTACTTC.

Written as DNA, the CDR3 is TGTGCCATCAGTGACGCGGCAGTCTTACAAGAGACCCAGTACTTC. As protein: CAISDAAVLQETQYF. The chain carries TRBV10-3 and TRBJ2-5, with unresolved D. The CDR3 runs 15 residues. The V and J ends lost 3 bases and 2 bases respectively, with 13 bases between them. Germline V gene data show CDR1 as ENHRY and CDR2 as SYGVKD.

This clonotype appeared a few times. The rearrangement uses TRBV4-2 and TRBJ1-2, with D maybe TRBD1 (5 bases). V dropped 4 bases and J dropped 6 bases, with 21 bases sitting between them. Germline CDR1 reads LGHNA; CDR2 reads YNFKEQ. This CDR3 spans 16 amino acids. The CDR3 DNA is TGTGCCAGCAGCCCAGCAACGGGACCCACAACGCATGGCTACACCTTC. Translating gives CASSPATGPTTHGYTF.

This clonotype was counted between two and nine times. V is TRBV3-1 and J is TRBJ2-3; possibly TRBD2 for D (5 bases). CDR1 is LGHDT and CDR2 is YNNKEL in the germline V gene (reference sequence). V was cut by 2 bases and J by 1 base, with 10 bases left in between. This CDR3 has 15 residues. CDR3 sequence: CASSQKWGGTDTQYF. The CDR3 DNA reads TGTGCCAGCAGCCAAAAGTGGGGAGGCACAGATACGCAGTATTTT.

The gene calls are TRBV6-6 and TRBJ2-5; D ambiguous. The CDR3 spans 17 residues. Germline V CDR1 and CDR2: MNHNY, SVGAGI (reference sequence). Trimming stripped 0 bases from V and 4 bases from J, with 18 bases between. The CDR3 reads CASSYSRPGLARETQYF. Here the CDR3 DNA reads TGTGCCAGCAGTTACTCCCGACCCGGGTTAGCTAGAGAGACCCAGTACTTC.

The rearrangement uses TRBV3-1 and TRBJ1-6; TRBD1 aligns across 7 bases. Trimming cost V 2 bases and J 7 bases; bases outside gene matches: 5. The germline V gene encodes CDR1 LGHDT and CDR2 YNNKEL (reference sequence). The CDR3 contains 15 residues. CDR3 in DNA: TGTGCCAGCAGCCAAACAGGGGTGAGGAATTCACCCCTCCACTTT. Residues: CASSQTGVRNSPLHF.

The V gene is TRBV12-3 or TRBV12-4, the J gene TRBJ1-6; TRBD1 matches at 7 bases. CDR3 length: 17 residues. After removal of 5 bases from V and 4 bases from J, the junction contained 11 bases not matched to a gene. Here the CDR3 DNA reads TGTGCCAGCAGTCCGCGACAGGGAGGGACTTATAATTCACCCCTCCACTTT. It encodes CASSPRQGGTYNSPLHF.

CDR3 residues: CASSDSLAGGKEQFF. CDR3 in DNA: TGTGCCAGCAGCGACTCTCTAGCGGGAGGTAAAGAGCAGTTCTTC. The chain combines TRBV9 with TRBJ2-1; TRBD2 aligns across 11 bases. The CDR3 loop spans 15 amino acids. Germline CDR1 reads SGDLS; CDR2 reads YYNGEE. J gave up 10 bases and V 3 bases, and 9 bases lay outside the gene matches.

V and J are TRBV30 and TRBJ2-2; 8 nucleotides match TRBD1. CDR1 and CDR2 (germline): GTSNPN, SVGIG (reference sequence). The CDR3 contains 14 residues. J gave up 4 bases and V 4 bases, and 5 bases lay outside the gene matches. CDR3 bases: TGTGCCTGGACAAGGACAGGGTCCACCGGGGAGCTGTTTTTT. This codes for CAWTRTGSTGELFF.

The gene calls are TRBV12-3 or TRBV12-4 and TRBJ2-2, with D possibly called TRBD1 or TRBD2 (5 bases each). The CDR3 sequence is 15 residues long. V was pared by 3 bases and J by 1 base, with 9 bases between. DNA for the CDR3: TGTGCCAGCAGTTTTGGGGGTTTGAACACCGGGGAGCTGTTTTTT. Its translation is CASSFGGLNTGELFF.

The genes are TRBV12-5 and TRBJ1-5; no definite D call. The germline V and J ends were trimmed by 2 bases and 5 bases, with 13 bases remaining between them. Looked up from germline, CDR1 is LGHNT and CDR2 is FRNRAP. The CDR3 contains 15 residues. The CDR3 protein is CASGLPTDCYQPQHF. CDR3 in DNA: TGTGCTAGTGGTTTGCCAACGGACTGCTATCAGCCCCAGCATTTT.

The V call is TRBV12-3 or TRBV12-4, the J call TRBJ2-7; weak D call: TRBD1 (8 bases). Trimming left V 5 bases short and J 6 bases short, with 17 bases between. This CDR3 is built from 14 residues. CDR3 nucleotides: TGTGCCAGCAGTACAGGGGGGGTAAAAGGCGAGCAGTACTTC. Translating it yields CASSTGGVKGEQYF.

The V and J genes are TRBV20-1 and TRBJ1-1; 8 nucleotides line up with TRBD1. The germline V gene encodes CDR1 DFQATT and CDR2 SNEGSKA (reference sequence). Losses at the gene ends were 7 bases for V and 4 bases for J; bases not matched to a gene: 8. This CDR3 has 13 residues. The CDR3 sequence is CSDRRGLSTEAFF. CDR3 DNA sequence: TGCAGTGACCGCAGGGGGCTGAGCACTGAAGCTTTCTTT.